These 13 T cell receptor beta chains originate from one sample sequenced in a study of memory CD4+ T cells and cytomegalovirus serostatus. Single viable CD3+CD4+CD8-CD45RO+ cells were sorted as the memory CD4+ T cells. Sequencing was performed with immunoSEQ multiplex PCR; in TCRdb, only in-frame clones are kept and a portion is missing. The sample has roughly 45,000 clones; around 80% are singletons. The sample consisted of memory CD4+ T cells from blood. The source is an adult in good health and CMV-seronegative.

The gene calls are TRBV28 and TRBJ1-5; D uncertain. The germline gives CDR1 MDHEN, CDR2 SYDVKM. This CDR3 is 12 amino acids long. V was cut by 5 bases and J by 9 bases, with 11 bases left in between. The CDR3 sequence is CASSLPFRPQHF. The CDR3 DNA reads as TGTGCCAGCAGTCTCCCTTTTCGGCCCCAGCATTTT.

In its sample, this clone was seen a few times. The chain couples TRBV5-1 to TRBJ1-2; D is undetermined. The CDR3 covers 12 residues. Trimming pared 4 bases from V and 0 bases from J, leaving 4 bases between. Germline V gene lookup returns CDR1 SGHRS and CDR2 YFSETQ. CDR3 coding DNA: TGCGCCAGCAGCGACTCTAACTATGGCTACACCTTC. The encoded protein is CASSDSNYGYTF.

The V call is TRBV30, the J call TRBJ2-7, with D possibly matching TRBD2 (7 bases). Looked up from germline, CDR1 is GTSNPN and CDR2 is SVGIG (reference sequence). The CDR3 totals 14 residues. Between the trimmed V and J ends, which lost 0 bases and 4 bases, there was a span of 13 bases. In nucleotides, the CDR3 is TGTGCCTGGAGTGTCGTCCGGGGGGCGTACGAGCAGTACTTC. Protein: CAWSVVRGAYEQYF.

This sequence joins TRBV7-8 and TRBJ2-3; 9 nucleotides match TRBD1. This CDR3 contains 15 residues. J gave up 2 bases and V 5 bases, and 5 bases lay outside the gene matches. CDR1 is SGHVS and CDR2 is FQNEAQ in the germline V gene. CDR3 DNA sequence: TGTGCCAGCAGCGGCTACAGGGGGCTCACAGATACGCAGTATTTT. This encodes CASSGYRGLTDTQYF.

This rearrangement joins TRBV4-2 to TRBJ2-3; 9 bases match TRBD1. The V gene's germline CDR1 is LGHNA and CDR2 YNFKEQ. The length of the CDR3 is 14 residues. J lost 10 bases, V lost 0 bases, and 5 bases had no gene match. The CDR3 bases are TGTGCCAGCAGCCAAGAAACGGGACAGGGCCCGCAGTATTTT. Encoded protein: CASSQETGQGPQYF.

The chain is built from TRBV11-2 and TRBJ2-2, with D maybe TRBD1 (5 bases). Per the germline V gene, CDR1 is SGHAT and CDR2 is FQNNGV. Trimming took off 0 bases at V and 0 bases at J, with 11 bases between the two ends. The CDR3 has 17 residues. The CDR3 loop reads CASSLEWGRANTGELFF. CDR3 bases: TGTGCCAGCAGCTTAGAGTGGGGCAGAGCGAACACCGGGGAGCTGTTTTTT.

V gene TRBV10-2 combines with J gene TRBJ1-5; D is undetermined. The CDR3 has 14 amino acids. Trimming cost V 6 bases and J 3 bases, with 12 bases left between them. CDR1 is WSHSY, CDR2 SAAADI, per germline. Here the CDR3 reads CASSRSEVNQPQHF. The CDR3 DNA reads as TGCGCCAGCAGCCGCTCAGAAGTCAATCAGCCCCAGCATTTT.

This chain uses TRBV18 with TRBJ1-5, with D unresolved. Germline assignment: CDR1 KGHSH and CDR2 LQKENI. This CDR3 is 12 amino acids long. V lost 0 bases to trimming and J lost 7 bases, with 4 bases between them. CDR3 bases: TGTGCCAGCTCACCACCGGGCCAGCCCCAGCATTTT. This sequence encodes CASSPPGQPQHF.

This clone was seen a few times. The V and J genes are TRBV2 and TRBJ2-5, with TRBD1 as a possible D gene (5 bases). The CDR3 totals 12 residues. The germline gives CDR1 SNHLY, CDR2 FYNNEI. V was trimmed by 8 bases and J by 2 bases, leaving 9 bases between them. The CDR3: CASGAVQETQYF. In DNA, the CDR3 is TGTGCCAGCGGGGCAGTACAAGAGACCCAGTACTTC.

V is TRBV5-4 and J is TRBJ1-2; 11 bases are shared with TRBD1. V was clipped by 4 bases and J by 5 bases; unmatched bases: 10. CDR3 length: 16 residues. CDR1 is SGHNT, CDR2 YYREEE, per germline (reference sequence). CDR3 nucleotide sequence: TGTGCCAGCAGCAACCCCGGGACAGGGGGTAGATATGGCTACACCTTC. Protein sequence: CASSNPGTGGRYGYTF.

This clone was recorded once. The chain employs TRBV5-1 and TRBJ2-1; no clear D gene. This CDR3 is built from 17 residues. Germline assignment: CDR1 SGHRS and CDR2 YFSETQ. Trimming pared 1 base from V and 7 bases from J, leaving 21 bases between. CDR3 protein: CASSLSQTGSLRNEQFF. The CDR3 DNA reads TGCGCCAGCAGCTTGAGTCAGACCGGAAGCCTAAGAAATGAGCAGTTCTTC.

This chain links TRBV30 with TRBJ1-2; 12 bases line up with TRBD1. The CDR3 is 13 residues long. Per the germline V gene, CDR1 is GTSNPN and CDR2 is SVGIG (reference sequence). V trimming: 1 base; J trimming: 14 bases; junction bases outside the gene matches: 8. In nucleotides, the CDR3 is TGTGCCTGGAGTGATACCGGGACAGGGGGCCGAACCTTC. This codes for CAWSDTGTGGRTF.

The rearrangement joins TRBV30 to TRBJ1-1; maybe TRBD1 (6 bases). V was clipped by 0 bases and J by 1 base, with 12 bases between them. This CDR3 comprises 15 residues. Germline V gene lookup returns CDR1 GTSNPN and CDR2 SVGIG (reference sequence). This CDR3 reads CAWSVPRGRNTEAFF. The CDR3 DNA reads TGTGCCTGGAGTGTACCGAGGGGGAGGAACACTGAAGCTTTCTTT. The full variable domain, with the rest looked up from reference TRBV30 and TRBJ1-1, is SQTIHQWPATLVQPVGSPLSLECTVEGTSNPNLYWYRQAAGRGLQLLFYSVGIGQISSEVPQNLSASRPQDRQFILSSKKLLLSDSGFYLCAWSVPRGRNTEAFFGQGTRLTVV.